This T cell receptor beta chain is drawn from a study of early T cells in non-severe SARS-CoV-2 infection listed by TCRdb under 2021. Background on the whole study: TCR sequencing used bulk RNA from unsorted whole blood, so alpha and beta chains could not be paired.

This clonotype was recorded many times. Its antigen remains undetermined. Per-base quality was not reported, and no clone a single base away is much larger than it. Broad study findings and their caveats: VDJdb matching was skewed toward anti-spike CD8 responses and likely underestimated virus-specific expansions, missing private and CD4 specificities.

V sheds 1 base and J sheds 1 base, leaving 10 bases between their ends. Based on the germline V gene, the CDR1 and CDR2 sequences are SGHVS and FQNEAQ. From the cysteine up to the phenylalanine, the CDR3 has a length of 15 residues. Solely the CDR3 DNA is kept, with 45 bases framed from the first base. This was a case-control study nested in a cohort of healthcare workers in London, UK, who had nasopharyngeal swab PCR tests and blood samples taken every week. Healthcare workers were enrolled in the week of the UK lockdown, from 23 to 31 March 2020, and were followed every week for up to roughly 16 weeks. The library was produced with 5' RACE. The instrument given in TCRdb is NextSeq 500. Unique molecular identifiers were attached to individual cDNA molecules in the TCR library protocol so that sequencing error and PCR bias could be corrected. Both TCR alpha and beta chains were sequenced, and tight co-correlation was observed between alpha and beta sequence abundances in each sample. Under the source paper's analysis protocol: Decombinator V4 was used to annotate the V gene, J gene and CDR3 of the TCR sequences. Expanded TCRs were defined as changing significantly between any two time points under a Poisson model with p below 0.0001. TCR abundances were normalised to the total number of TCRs sequenced in each sample and reported as counts per million. MAIT TCRs were defined by TRAV1-2 paired with TRAJ12, TRAJ20 or TRAJ33, and iNKT TCRs by TRAV10 paired with TRAJ18. VDJdb, accessed 1 November 2021, was searched for CMV, EBV and SARS-CoV-2 annotated TCRs, with TCRs annotated for multiple antigens excluded. TCRdb reworked the public reads: Q25 trimming with fastp, MiXCR clone assembly, productive beta chains retained. Each CDR3 protein appears once, grouped with its most common genes and DNA. The V and J calls, along with clone size, are taken from TCRdb and not from the paper's own processing. This sample has roughly 28,000 distinct CDR3 sequences in its table, and around 4.5% of those were observed once. About 10% of the sample is taken by the ten largest.

The receptor chain draws on TRBV7-8 and TRBJ1-1, with a tentative D gene TRBD1 over 5 matching bases. The sequenced sample was whole blood. The sequence was collected from an adult who was a healthcare worker with PCR-confirmed SARS-CoV-2 infection or an uninfected control (not recorded which). The DNA sequence is as follows: TGTGCCAGCAGCTTAGGCGCGAGGGGGAACACTGAAGCTTTCTTT. This translates into CASSLGARGNTEAFF.